This TCR beta chain is from a study of T cell repertoires in cytomegalovirus infection. Across the study: From public TCR beta signatures came an indication of both CMV infection and matching HLA type.

Germline V lookup: CDR1 DFQATT, CDR2 SNEGSKA (reference sequence). The CDR3 is 16 amino acids. V was pared by 0 bases and J by 2 bases, with 5 bases of the junction left unmatched. General observations from the study: The response measured ex vivo was dominated by TCR beta clonotypes (HLA-C-restricted and CMV-specific).

In TCRdb, the reads were re-called with MiXCR into one record per CDR3 protein. The sample has around 39,000 distinct CDR3 sequences; about 50% are singletons. Turning to this clonotype: The antigen remains undetermined.

The TCR sequence derives from a human donor in good health (CMV status not recorded). Some clones in this sample may be carry-over from other donors' samples. The chain uses TRBV20-1 and TRBJ2-7, with 12 bases fitting TRBD2. Sequenced material: CD8+ T cells from cultured PBMCs, taken from culture after CMV antigen stimulation. The CDR3, as DNA: TGCAGTGCTAGAGAAGGACTAGCGGGGCCGACCTACGAGCAGTACTTC. Its translation is CSAREGLAGPTYEQYF.